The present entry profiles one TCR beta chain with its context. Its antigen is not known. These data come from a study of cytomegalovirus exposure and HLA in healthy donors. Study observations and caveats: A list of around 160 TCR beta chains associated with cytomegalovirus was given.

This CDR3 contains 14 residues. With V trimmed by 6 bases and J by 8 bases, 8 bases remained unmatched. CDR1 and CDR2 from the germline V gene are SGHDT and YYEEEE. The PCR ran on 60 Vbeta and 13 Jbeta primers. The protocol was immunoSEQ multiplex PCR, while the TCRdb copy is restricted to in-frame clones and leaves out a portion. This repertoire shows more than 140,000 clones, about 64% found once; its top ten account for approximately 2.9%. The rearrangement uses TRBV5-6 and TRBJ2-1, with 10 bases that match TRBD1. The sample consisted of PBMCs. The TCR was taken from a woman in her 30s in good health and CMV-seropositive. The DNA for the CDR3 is TGTGCCAGCATGGGGGACAGGGGATCACATGAGCAGTTCTTC. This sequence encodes CASMGDRGSHEQFF.